This T cell receptor beta chain is drawn from a study of T cell repertoires in ileal Crohn's disease. Some clones are missing from TCRdb's copy, which holds only in-frame ones; the method was immunoSEQ multiplex PCR. The table lists 10,000 to 15,000 clones, around three quarters of them singletons, with less than 5.5% in the top ten. The sample taken for sequencing was ileal tissue. The clonotype was recovered from an adult with Crohn's disease.

DNA of the CDR3: TGTGCCAGCAGTTTAGAGCCCCCCGGACAGGGCTCCTACGAGCAGTACTTC. It is translated as CASSLEPPGQGSYEQYF. The V gene is TRBV27, the J gene TRBJ2-7; 8 nucleotides match TRBD1. This CDR3 comprises 17 residues. CDR1 MNHEY and CDR2 SMNVEV come from the germline V gene (reference sequence). V was pared by 2 bases and J by 0 bases, with 9 bases of the junction left unmatched.